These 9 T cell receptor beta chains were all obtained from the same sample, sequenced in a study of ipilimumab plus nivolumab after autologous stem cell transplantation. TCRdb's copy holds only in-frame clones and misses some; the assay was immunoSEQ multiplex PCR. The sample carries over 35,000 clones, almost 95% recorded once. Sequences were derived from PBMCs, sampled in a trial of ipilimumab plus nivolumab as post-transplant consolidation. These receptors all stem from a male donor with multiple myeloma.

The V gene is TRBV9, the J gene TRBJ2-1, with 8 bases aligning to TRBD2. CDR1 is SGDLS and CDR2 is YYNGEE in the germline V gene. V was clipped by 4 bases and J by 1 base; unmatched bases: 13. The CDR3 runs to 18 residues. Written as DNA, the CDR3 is TGTGCCAGCAGCTCCCGGTTGTTGCGGGGGGCGTCCTACAATGAGCAGTTCTTC. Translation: CASSSRLLRGASYNEQFF.

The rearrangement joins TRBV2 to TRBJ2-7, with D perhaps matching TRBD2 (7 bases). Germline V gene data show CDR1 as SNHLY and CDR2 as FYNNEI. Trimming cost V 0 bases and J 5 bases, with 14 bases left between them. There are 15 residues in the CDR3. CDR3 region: CASSEAVGGLDEQYF. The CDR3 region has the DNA TGTGCCAGCAGTGAAGCGGTCGGGGGGCTTGACGAGCAGTACTTC.

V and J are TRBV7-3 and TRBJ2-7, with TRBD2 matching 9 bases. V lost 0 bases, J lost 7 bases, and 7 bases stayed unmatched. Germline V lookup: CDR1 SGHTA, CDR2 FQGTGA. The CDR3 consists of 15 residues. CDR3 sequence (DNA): TGTGCCAGCAGCTTAACGGTAGCGGGAGCAGGTGAGCAGTACTTC. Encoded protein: CASSLTVAGAGEQYF.

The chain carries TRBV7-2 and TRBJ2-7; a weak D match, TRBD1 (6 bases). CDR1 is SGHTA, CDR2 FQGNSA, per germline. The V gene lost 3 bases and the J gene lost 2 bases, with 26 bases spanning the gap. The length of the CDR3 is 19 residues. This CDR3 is CASSFHGVYREGIAYEQYF. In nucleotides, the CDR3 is TGTGCCAGCAGCTTCCATGGGGTGTACAGGGAAGGTATAGCCTACGAGCAGTACTTC.

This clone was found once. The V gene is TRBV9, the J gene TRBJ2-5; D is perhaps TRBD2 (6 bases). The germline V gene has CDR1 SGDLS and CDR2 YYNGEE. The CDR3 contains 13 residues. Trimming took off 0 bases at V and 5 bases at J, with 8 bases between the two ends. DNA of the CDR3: TGTGCCAGCAGCGTAGGGCTAGCGGAGACCCAGTACTTC. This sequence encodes CASSVGLAETQYF.

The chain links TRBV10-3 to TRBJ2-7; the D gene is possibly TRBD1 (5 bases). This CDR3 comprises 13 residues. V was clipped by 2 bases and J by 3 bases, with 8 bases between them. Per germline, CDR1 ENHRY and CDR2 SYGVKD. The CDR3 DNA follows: TGTGCCATCAGTGAGCAGGGAAACTACGAGCAGTACTTC. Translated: CAISEQGNYEQYF.

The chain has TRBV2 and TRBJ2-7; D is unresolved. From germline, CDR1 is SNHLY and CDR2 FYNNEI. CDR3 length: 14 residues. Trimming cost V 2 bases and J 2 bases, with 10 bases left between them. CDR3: CASSESRHTYEQYF. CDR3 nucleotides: TGTGCCAGCAGTGAATCTAGACACACCTACGAGCAGTACTTC.

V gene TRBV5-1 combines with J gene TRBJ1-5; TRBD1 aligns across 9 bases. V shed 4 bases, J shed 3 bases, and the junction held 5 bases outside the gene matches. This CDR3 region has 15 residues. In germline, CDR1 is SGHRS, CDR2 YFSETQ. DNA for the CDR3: TGCGCCAGCAGCGAGGGACAGGGCAACAATCAGCCCCAGCATTTT. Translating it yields CASSEGQGNNQPQHF.

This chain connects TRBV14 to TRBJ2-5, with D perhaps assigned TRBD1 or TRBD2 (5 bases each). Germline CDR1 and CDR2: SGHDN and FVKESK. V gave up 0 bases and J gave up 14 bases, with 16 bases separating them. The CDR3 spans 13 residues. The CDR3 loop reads CASSQEYRDRHYF. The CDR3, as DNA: TGTGCCAGCAGCCAAGAGTACCGGGACCGCCACTACTTC.